This TCR beta chain was identified during a study of blood T cell repertoires in COVID-19. At the level of the study: Nucleic acid was either cDNA or gDNA, and it came from T cells, B-cell-depleted T cells, or PBMCs.

As originally analysed: Using reference gene primer amplification, nucleated cell counts were estimated. Method: immunoSEQ multiplex PCR; TCRdb's copy keeps in-frame clones and lacks some. The V and J calls and clone size were taken over from that table, and D and trimming were inferred from the DNA. The sample has over 70,000 clones, about 85% seen once; the top ten hold around 9.9%. Seattle's cohort entered during active infection and was followed longitudinally. This CDR3 has 17 residues. Germline V gene data show CDR1 as GTSNPN and CDR2 as SVGIG (reference sequence). The V end was cut by 1 base, the J end by 4 bases, with 20 bases between.

Sequencing used peripheral blood. The chain links TRBV30 to TRBJ2-1, with a possible D match to TRBD1 (6 bases). The receptor comes from a man in his sixties with COVID-19, enrolled during active disease. The CDR3 is CAWSGNEGGDLYNEQFF. CDR3 DNA: TGTGCCTGGAGTGGGAACGAAGGGGGAGACCTATACAATGAGCAGTTCTTC.